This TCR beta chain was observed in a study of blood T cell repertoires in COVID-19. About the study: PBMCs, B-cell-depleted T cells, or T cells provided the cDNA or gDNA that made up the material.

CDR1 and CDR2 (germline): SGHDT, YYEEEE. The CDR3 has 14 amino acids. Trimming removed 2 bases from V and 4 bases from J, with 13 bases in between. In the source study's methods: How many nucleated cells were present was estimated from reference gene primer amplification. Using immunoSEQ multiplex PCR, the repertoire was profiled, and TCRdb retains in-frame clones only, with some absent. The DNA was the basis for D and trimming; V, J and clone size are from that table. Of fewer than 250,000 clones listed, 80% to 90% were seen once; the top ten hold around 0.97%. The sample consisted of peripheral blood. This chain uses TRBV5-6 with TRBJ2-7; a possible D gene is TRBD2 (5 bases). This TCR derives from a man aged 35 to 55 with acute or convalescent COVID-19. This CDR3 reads CASSFGRTGYEQYF. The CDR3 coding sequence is TGTGCCAGCAGCTTCGGCAGGACTGGGTACGAGCAGTACTTC. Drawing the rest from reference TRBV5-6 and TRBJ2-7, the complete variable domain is DAGVTQSPTHLIKTRGQQVTLRCSPKSGHDTVSWYQQALGQGPQFIFQYYEEEERQRGNFPDRFSGHQFPNYSSELNVNALLLGDSALYLCASSFGRTGYEQYFGPGTRLTVT.